This passage covers 4 T cell receptor beta chains from one sample sequenced in a study of CD8 T cells in ankylosing spondylitis. TCRdb re-called the 5' RACE reads with MiXCR, one entry per CDR3 protein. The data hold around 230,000 distinct CDR3 sequences, with around 8% observed a single time. Sequencing used blood, either unsorted or a sorted T cell fraction (not recorded which). The origin of the receptors is a female donor with ankylosing spondylitis or in good health (not recorded which).

At least ten counts were recorded for this clonotype. V is TRBV20-1 and J is TRBJ2-1; D call uncertain. Germline assignment: CDR1 DFQATT and CDR2 SNEGSKA (reference sequence). V lost 0 bases and J lost 7, with 4 bases in between. This CDR3 is 11 amino acids long. As DNA, the CDR3 is TGCAGTGCTAGAGATGTAAATGAGCAGTTCTTC. This encodes CSARDVNEQFF.

This clonotype turned up a few times. V is TRBV11-2 and J is TRBJ2-2; TRBD2 aligns across 9 bases. This CDR3 contains 18 residues. Per the germline V gene, CDR1 is SGHAT and CDR2 is FQNNGV. The junction had 9 bases not matched to a gene; V was cut back by 2 bases and J by 2 bases. The CDR3 DNA is TGTGCCAGCAGCTTACTCTTCCCTAGCGGGGTAAACACCGGGGAGCTGTTTTTT. Encoded protein: CASSLLFPSGVNTGELFF. The variable domain in full, with the rest retrieved from reference TRBV11-2 and TRBJ2-2, is EAGVAQSPRYKIIEKRQSVAFWCNPISGHATLYWYQQILGQGPKLLIQFQNNGVVDDSQLPKDRFSAERLKGVDSTLKIQPAKLEDSAVYLCASSLLFPSGVNTGELFFGEGSRLTVL.

This clonotype was picked up many times. The rearrangement links TRBV4-3 to TRBJ2-7; no firm D call. Trimming cost V 0 bases and J 3 bases, with 6 bases left between them. Germline V gene sequence: CDR1 LGHNA, CDR2 YSLEER. The CDR3 runs to 13 residues. CDR3 loop: CASSQDHGYEQYF. CDR3 nucleotide sequence: TGCGCCAGCAGCCAAGATCACGGCTACGAGCAGTACTTC.

Sample share makes this clonotype medium-sized. The rearrangement uses TRBV20-1 and TRBJ2-5; a possible D gene is TRBD1 (5 bases). V dropped 3 bases and J dropped 5 bases, with 13 bases sitting between them. The CDR3 is made up of 13 amino acids. The germline V gene has CDR1 DFQATT and CDR2 SNEGSKA (reference sequence). CDR3 loop: CSARWQGRETQYF. The CDR3 DNA follows: TGCAGTGCTAGGTGGCAGGGTCGCGAGACCCAGTACTTC.